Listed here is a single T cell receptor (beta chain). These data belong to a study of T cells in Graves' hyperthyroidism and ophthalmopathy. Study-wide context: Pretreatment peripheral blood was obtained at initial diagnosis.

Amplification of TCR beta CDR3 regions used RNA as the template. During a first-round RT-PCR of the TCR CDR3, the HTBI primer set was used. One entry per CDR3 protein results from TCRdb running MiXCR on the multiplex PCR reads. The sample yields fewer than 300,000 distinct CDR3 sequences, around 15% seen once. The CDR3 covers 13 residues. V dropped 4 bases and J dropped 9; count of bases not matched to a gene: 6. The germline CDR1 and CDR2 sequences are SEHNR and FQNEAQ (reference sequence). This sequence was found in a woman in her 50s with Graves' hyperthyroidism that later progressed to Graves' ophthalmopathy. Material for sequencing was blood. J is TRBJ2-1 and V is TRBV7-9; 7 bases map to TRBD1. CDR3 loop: CASSYRGTGEQFF. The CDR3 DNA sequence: TGTGCCAGCAGCTACAGGGGAACGGGTGAGCAGTTCTTC. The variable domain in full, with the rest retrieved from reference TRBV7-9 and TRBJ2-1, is DTGVSQNPRHKITKRGQNVTFRCDPISEHNRLYWYRQTLGQGPEFLTYFQNEAQLEKSRLLSDRFSAERPKGSFSTLEIQRTEQGDSAMYLCASSYRGTGEQFFGPGTRLTVL.